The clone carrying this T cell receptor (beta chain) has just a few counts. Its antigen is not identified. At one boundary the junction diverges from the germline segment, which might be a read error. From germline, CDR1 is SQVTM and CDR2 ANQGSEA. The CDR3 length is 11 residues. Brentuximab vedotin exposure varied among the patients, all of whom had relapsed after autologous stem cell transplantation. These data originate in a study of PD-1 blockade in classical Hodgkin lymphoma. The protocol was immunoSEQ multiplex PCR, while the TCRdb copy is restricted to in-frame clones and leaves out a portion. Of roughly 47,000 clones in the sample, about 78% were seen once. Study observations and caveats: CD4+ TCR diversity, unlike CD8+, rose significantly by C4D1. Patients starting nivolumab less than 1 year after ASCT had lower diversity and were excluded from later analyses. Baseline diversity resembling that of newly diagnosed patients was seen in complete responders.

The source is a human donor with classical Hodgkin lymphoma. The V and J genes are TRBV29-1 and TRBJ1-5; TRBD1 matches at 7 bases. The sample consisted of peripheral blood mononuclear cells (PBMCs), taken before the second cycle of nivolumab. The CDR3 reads CSVKEGAAQHF. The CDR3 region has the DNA TGCAGCGTTAAAGAGGGGGCGGCCCAGCATTTT.